These 27 T cell receptor beta chains originate from one sample sequenced in a study of CD4+ T cells in melanoma (dated 2022 in TCRdb). Libraries were constructed by the immunoSEQ multiplex PCR assay. TCRdb took over this immuneACCESS table, retaining in-frame rearrangements with V and J assigned. Such tables are incomplete; in checked studies, under half of the missing clones stem from an unresolved V gene, and the remainder is unexplained. The sample table contains roughly 15,000 clones; only one count was recorded for 68% of them. The ten largest clones capture more than 15% of the sample. The specimen sequenced was cells from a culture (not recorded whether cultured in vitro). These receptor sequences come from a human donor with melanoma.

The J gene is TRBJ2-5, the V gene TRBV4-1, with a weak D call TRBD2 (5 bases). The CDR3 is 13 residues long. Per the germline V gene, CDR1 is MGHRA and CDR2 is YSYEKL. Trimming took off 1 base at V and 5 bases at J, with 8 bases between the two ends. The CDR3 protein is CASSQGTFETQYF. The CDR3, as DNA: TGCGCCAGCAGCCAAGGGACTTTCGAGACCCAGTACTTC.

V and J are TRBV6-1 and TRBJ1-5, with D unresolved. Germline CDR1 reads MNHNS; CDR2 reads SASEGT. This CDR3 is 12 amino acids long. V was trimmed by 2 bases and J by 9 bases, leaving 8 bases between them. DNA of the CDR3: TGTGCCAGCAGTGAATTAGGGCCGCCCCAGCATTTT. Encoded protein: CASSELGPPQHF.

This chain uses TRBV14 with TRBJ1-6; D is uncertain. Germline-derived CDR1 and CDR2 are SGHDN and FVKESK. This CDR3 region has 14 residues. The V gene lost 5 bases and the J gene lost 10 bases, with 15 bases spanning the gap. CDR3 bases: TGTGCCAGCAGCACGCGTGCGGGTGGATCACCCCTCCACTTT. Protein: CASSTRAGGSPLHF.

J is TRBJ2-5 and V is TRBV7-3; D is unresolved. The CDR3 sequence is 14 residues long. Trimming shortened V by 5 bases and J by 1 base, and 11 bases separated the two germline ends. Germline CDR1 SGHTA, CDR2 FQGTGA. Here the CDR3 reads CASSPTGLQETQYF. For the CDR3, the DNA is TGTGCCAGCAGCCCCACGGGCCTCCAAGAGACCCAGTACTTC. Full variable domain (outside the CDR3, taken from reference TRBV7-3 and TRBJ2-5): GAGVSQTPSNKVTEKGKYVELRCDPISGHTALYWYRQSLGQGPEFLIYFQGTGAADDSGLPNDRFFAVRPEGSVSTLKIQRTERGDSAVYLCASSPTGLQETQYFGPGTRLLVL.

This sequence joins TRBV7-8 and TRBJ2-3; no definite D call. Trimming left V 3 bases short and J 4 bases short, with 8 bases between. Germline CDR1 reads SGHVS; CDR2 reads FQNEAQ. This CDR3 has 13 amino acids. CDR3 DNA sequence: TGTGCCAGCAGCTTTGCCACGGCAGATACGCAGTATTTT. This gives the protein CASSFATADTQYF.

The chain carries TRBV6-5 and TRBJ1-5; D not certain. The CDR3 is made up of 14 amino acids. Germline CDR1 is MNHEY and CDR2 is SVGAGI. Trimming removed 6 bases from V and 1 base from J, with 10 bases in between. The CDR3 bases are TGTGCCAGCAGCCTGAGGTCAAGCAATCAGCCCCAGCATTTT. Protein: CASSLRSSNQPQHF.

The chain has TRBV2 and TRBJ2-5; D ambiguous. The DNA end lines up better with TRBJ2-7; the J call may be wrong. This CDR3 has 10 amino acids. The V gene's germline CDR1 is SNHLY and CDR2 FYNNEI. Written as DNA, the CDR3 is TGTGCCAGCAGTGCGTTCGAGCAGTACTTC. This encodes CASSAFEQYF.

The chain recombines TRBV18 with TRBJ2-7; TRBD2 is a possible D gene (5 bases). The germline gives CDR1 KGHSH, CDR2 LQKENI. V was trimmed by 3 bases and J by 6 bases, leaving 12 bases between them. This CDR3 region has 13 residues. DNA for the CDR3: TGTGCCAGCTCACCTCCCCACGAGGGCGAGCAGTACTTC. Amino acids: CASSPPHEGEQYF.

The rearrangement uses TRBV2 and TRBJ1-5; 7 positions match TRBD1. V dropped 6 bases and J dropped 5; count of bases not matched to a gene: 10. The CDR3 runs to 15 residues. Germline V gene sequence: CDR1 SNHLY, CDR2 FYNNEI. CDR3 loop: CASSATGWEDQPQHF. DNA of the CDR3: TGTGCCAGCAGCGCGACAGGGTGGGAGGATCAGCCCCAGCATTTT.

The chain recombines TRBV5-1 with TRBJ1-2, with D possibly TRBD1 on 5 matching bases. Germline V CDR1 and CDR2: SGHRS, YFSETQ. There are 14 residues in the CDR3. Deletions cut 0 bases from V and 8 bases from J, with 14 bases between. CDR3 in DNA: TGCGCCAGCAGCTTGGGCGGCAGGGCCGGAGGCTACACCTTC. It is translated as CASSLGGRAGGYTF.

This clone was counted only a few times. V gene TRBV4-2 combines with J gene TRBJ2-7; D not resolved. This CDR3 has 13 residues. Trimming took off 3 bases at V and 2 bases at J, with 8 bases between the two ends. Per the germline V gene, CDR1 is LGHNA and CDR2 is YNFKEQ. The CDR3 region is CASSQDQTYEQYF. In nucleotides, the CDR3 is TGTGCCAGCAGCCAGGACCAAACCTACGAGCAGTACTTC.

This clone rates as medium-sized. The chain carries TRBV9 and TRBJ1-1; D unresolved. The V end was cut by 0 bases, the J end by 1 base, with 7 bases between. The V gene's germline CDR1 is SGDLS and CDR2 YYNGEE. This CDR3 comprises 14 residues. The CDR3 loop is CASSVDTRNTEAFF. Here the CDR3 DNA reads TGTGCCAGCAGCGTAGACACCCGGAACACTGAAGCTTTCTTT.

This clone was seen more than once but under ten times. The V gene is TRBV9, the J gene TRBJ1-1; unclear D gene. The V gene's germline CDR1 is SGDLS and CDR2 YYNGEE. The CDR3 extends over 14 amino acids. V lost 0 bases, J lost 3 bases, and 9 bases lay in between. This CDR3 reads CASSVGVGYTEAFF. The CDR3 bases are TGTGCCAGCAGCGTAGGGGTCGGGTACACTGAAGCTTTCTTT.

The rearrangement joins TRBV11-3 to TRBJ2-1; 10 bases are a match to TRBD2. The CDR3 consists of 17 residues. V was clipped by 6 bases and J by 10 bases; unmatched bases: 18. Germline-derived CDR1 and CDR2 are SGHNT and YENEEA. CDR3 sequence (DNA): TGTGCCAGCAGTCCGGGGCCAGCGGGGGGGCTAGTAAAAGAGCAGTTCTTC. Its protein is CASSPGPAGGLVKEQFF.

The V call is TRBV30, the J call TRBJ2-7; 9 positions match TRBD1. The V gene end was trimmed by 2 bases and the J gene end by 4 bases; junction bases not matched to a gene: 6. CDR1 is GTSNPN and CDR2 is SVGIG in the germline V gene (reference sequence). This CDR3 region has 14 residues. The CDR3 reads CAWSSWTGEYEQYF. CDR3 nucleotide sequence: TGTGCCTGGAGTTCCTGGACAGGGGAGTACGAGCAGTACTTC.

As regards this clone: This same CDR3 is encoded by further DNA sequences in the sample. This chain links TRBV4-1 with TRBJ2-3; D perhaps matches TRBD2 (6 bases). The CDR3 is 14 amino acids. Germline V gene lookup returns CDR1 MGHRA and CDR2 YSYEKL. V lost 8 bases and J 6 bases, leaving 18 bases between the germline ends. The CDR3 DNA reads TGCGCCAGCGGGCGGGACCTGAACACGGATACGCAGTATTTT. Translation gives CASGRDLNTDTQYF.

The chain has TRBV5-1 and TRBJ2-2; tentative D call: TRBD2 (5 bases). V was shortened by 4 bases and J by 1 base, with 5 bases between the two germline ends. In germline, CDR1 is SGHRS, CDR2 YFSETQ. The CDR3 is made up of 13 amino acids. CDR3 sequence reads: CASSRENTGELFF. The CDR3 nucleotides are TGCGCCAGCAGCCGGGAGAACACCGGGGAGCTGTTTTTT. Drawing the rest from reference TRBV5-1 and TRBJ2-2, the complete variable domain is KAGVTQTPRYLIKTRGQQVTLSCSPISGHRSVSWYQQTPGQGLQFLFEYFSETQRNKGNFPGRFSGRQFSNSRSEMNVSTLELGDSALYLCASSRENTGELFFGEGSRLTVL.

This chain uses TRBV2 with TRBJ2-1, with D maybe TRBD1 (6 bases). Germline values: CDR1 SNHLY, CDR2 FYNNEI. The CDR3 extends over 13 amino acids. The V end was cut by 6 bases, the J end by 11 bases, with 17 bases between. The CDR3 DNA reads TGTGCCAGCAGATCCCTGGAAGGGGGAAAGCAGTTCTTC. Residues: CASRSLEGGKQFF.

This clone was seen only once. The chain links TRBV27 to TRBJ2-3; TRBD1 agrees at 9 bases. V gave up 2 bases and J gave up 3 bases; unmatched junction bases: 3. This CDR3 is built from 15 residues. CDR1 is MNHEY and CDR2 is SMNVEV in the germline V gene (reference sequence). CDR3 sequence: CASSLLGTGTDTQYF. DNA of the CDR3: TGTGCCAGCAGTTTACTTGGGACAGGGACAGATACGCAGTATTTT.

CDR3 in DNA: TGTGCCAGCAGCCGGGGACCGGGACAGAGTCAGCCCCAGCATTTT. Translating gives CASSRGPGQSQPQHF. V usage is TRBV4-2 and J usage is TRBJ1-5; 7 bases match TRBD1. Germline CDR1 LGHNA, CDR2 YNFKEQ. CDR3 length: 15 amino acids. Trimming at V came to 4 bases and at J to 6 bases, leaving 9 bases not matched to a gene.

This chain connects TRBV7-3 to TRBJ2-5; TRBD2 agrees at 8 bases. Germline lookup yields CDR1 SGHTA and CDR2 FQGTGA. This CDR3 is built from 15 residues. The J segment lost 7 bases and the V segment lost 4 bases, leaving 11 bases of the junction unmatched. The CDR3 protein is CASSSTIGTRATQYF. The CDR3, as DNA: TGTGCCAGCAGCTCAACAATAGGGACTAGGGCGACCCAGTACTTC.

The V and J genes are TRBV5-1 and TRBJ1-3; 9 nucleotides align to TRBD1. Unmatched junction bases numbered 3, after V lost 4 bases and J lost 4 bases. CDR1 SGHRS and CDR2 YFSETQ come from the germline V gene. The CDR3 loop spans 14 amino acids. CDR3 region: CASSAGTGGNTIYF. Here the CDR3 DNA reads TGCGCCAGCAGCGCCGGGACAGGGGGAAACACCATATATTTT.

The chain recombines TRBV6-4 with TRBJ2-1; D call uncertain. The germline CDR1 and CDR2 sequences are MRHNA and SNTAGT. V was cut by 0 bases and J by 7 bases, with 16 bases left in between. The CDR3 runs 16 residues. The CDR3 protein is CASSDSEQARWNEQFF. CDR3 sequence (DNA): TGTGCCAGCAGTGACTCGGAGCAGGCCCGATGGAATGAGCAGTTCTTC.

The chain is built from TRBV19 and TRBJ1-4; 9 positions match TRBD1. V gave up 3 bases and J gave up 8 bases; unmatched junction bases: 4. The CDR3 length is 14 residues. In germline, CDR1 is LNHDA, CDR2 SQIVND (reference sequence). The CDR3, as DNA: TGTGCCAGTAGTATCGGGACAGGGTTGGAAAAACTGTTTTTT. This encodes CASSIGTGLEKLFF.

The chain couples TRBV27 to TRBJ1-1; D is uncertain. V shed 5 bases and J shed 4 bases, with 14 bases lying between them. This CDR3 is built from 14 residues. The germline gives CDR1 MNHEY, CDR2 SMNVEV (reference sequence). CDR3 DNA sequence: TGTGCCAGCAGTCCAGCCGGTCGGGTCACTGAAGCTTTCTTT. Translating gives CASSPAGRVTEAFF.

This chain joins TRBV12-5 and TRBJ2-7, with D possibly being TRBD1 (6 bases). The V gene lost 7 bases and the J gene lost 2 bases, with 15 bases spanning the gap. CDR1 is LGHNT, CDR2 FRNRAP, per germline. The CDR3 totals 14 residues. The CDR3 DNA follows: TGTGCTAGTGCCTTGGACAGAAAAGCCTACGAGCAGTACTTC. This sequence encodes CASALDRKAYEQYF.

The chain combines TRBV19 with TRBJ1-4, with D maybe TRBD1 (6 bases). CDR1 is LNHDA, CDR2 SQIVND, per germline (reference sequence). CDR3 length equals 16 residues. Trimming removed 10 bases at V and 0 bases at J, with 18 bases between. CDR3 loop: CATTTGGGATNEKLFF. CDR3 nucleotides: TGTGCCACCACGACAGGAGGAGGAGCAACTAATGAAAAACTGTTTTTT.